Included here is one T cell receptor (beta chain) sequence, with context. What it binds is not known. The germline gene is not matched at one end of the junction; a read error may be the cause. The sample belongs to a study of blood T cells in healthy people across ages. The CDR3 totals 16 residues. CDR1 and CDR2 from the germline V gene are SGHDN and FVKESK. It was with a sample-barcoded 5' primer and a J-beta primer mix that a second PCR of roughly 7 to 11 cycles was run. TCRdb re-called the 5' RACE reads through MiXCR, storing one row per CDR3 protein. The sample contains around 1.5 million distinct CDR3 sequences, approximately 40% of which appear only once. Study-level results: Older age went with lower TCR beta diversity per million T cells, in a roughly linear way.

Healthy Caucasian individuals from Russia aged roughly 6 to 95 served as donors. Collection of around 10 milliliters of peripheral blood was performed for each donor. The sequenced sample consisted of blood. The receptor was derived from a woman under 30 in good health. The chain has TRBV14 and TRBJ2-3, with D perhaps matching TRBD1 (5 bases). This chain's CDR3 is CASSQEWVGSTGTQYF. CDR3 in DNA: TGTGCCAGCAGCCAAGAGTGGGTGGGCTCCACAGGTACGCAGTATTTT.